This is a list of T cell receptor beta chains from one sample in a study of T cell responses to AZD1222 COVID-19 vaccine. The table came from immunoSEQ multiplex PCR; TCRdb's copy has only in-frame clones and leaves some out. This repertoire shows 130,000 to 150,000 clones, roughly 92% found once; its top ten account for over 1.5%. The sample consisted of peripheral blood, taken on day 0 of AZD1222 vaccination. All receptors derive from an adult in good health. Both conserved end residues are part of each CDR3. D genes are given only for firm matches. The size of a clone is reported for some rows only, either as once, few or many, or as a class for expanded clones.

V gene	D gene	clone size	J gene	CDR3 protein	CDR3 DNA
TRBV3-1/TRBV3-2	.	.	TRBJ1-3	CASSQGGTGNTIYF	TGTGCCAGCAGCCAAGGGGGGACAGGAAACACCATATATTTT
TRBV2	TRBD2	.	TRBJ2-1	CASSEGLAGAAEQFF	TGTGCCAGCAGTGAAGGGCTAGCGGGAGCAGCTGAGCAGTTCTTC
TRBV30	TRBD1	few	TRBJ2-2	CASRGQSNTGELFF	TGTGCCTCTAGGGGACAGTCAAACACCGGGGAGCTGTTTTTT
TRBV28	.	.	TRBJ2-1	CASSLGLSSYNEQFF	TGTGCCAGCAGTTTAGGCCTGAGCTCCTACAATGAGCAGTTCTTC
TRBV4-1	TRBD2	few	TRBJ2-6	CASSPGRGPSGANVLTF	TGCGCCAGCAGCCCCGGGAGGGGCCCATCTGGGGCCAACGTCCTGACTTTC
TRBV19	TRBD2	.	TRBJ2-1	CASSIKWLAGEGGGEQFF	TGTGCCAGTAGTATTAAATGGCTAGCGGGAGAAGGAGGAGGTGAGCAGTTCTTC
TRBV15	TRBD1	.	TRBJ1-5	CATSRDLTGAYNQPQHF	TGTGCCACCAGCAGAGACCTAACAGGGGCCTACAATCAGCCCCAGCATTTT
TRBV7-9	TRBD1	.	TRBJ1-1	CASSLAGQRGVRAFF	TGTGCCAGCAGCTTAGCGGGACAGAGAGGGGTTAGAGCTTTCTTT
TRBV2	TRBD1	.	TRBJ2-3	CASRQGVGSDTQYF	TGTGCCAGCAGACAGGGGGTGGGTTCCGATACGCAGTATTTT
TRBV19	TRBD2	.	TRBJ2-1	CASSPGTSRNEQFF	TGTGCCAGTAGTCCCGGGACTAGCCGTAATGAGCAGTTCTTC
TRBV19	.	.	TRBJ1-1	CASSIWVSDTEAFF	TGTGCCAGTAGTATCTGGGTGTCAGACACTGAAGCTTTCTTT
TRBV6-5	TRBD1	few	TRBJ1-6	CASSMDRAPSPLHF	TGTGCCAGCAGCATGGACAGGGCCCCTTCACCCCTCCACTTT
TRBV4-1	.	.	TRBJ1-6	CASSQGRMYSYNSPLHF	TGCGCCAGCAGCCAGGGGCGGATGTACTCCTATAATTCACCCCTCCACTTT
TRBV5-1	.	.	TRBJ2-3	CASSLDSPTDTQYF	TGCGCCAGCAGCTTGGACAGCCCCACAGATACGCAGTATTTT
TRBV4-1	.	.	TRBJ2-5	CASSQVVVETQYF	TGCGCCAGCAGCCAGGTGGTCGTTGAGACCCAGTACTTC
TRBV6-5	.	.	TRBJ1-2	CASSFAGDWGYTF	TGTGCCAGCAGCTTTGCAGGGGATTGGGGCTACACCTTC
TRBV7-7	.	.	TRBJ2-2	CASSLEWSGTGELFF	TGTGCCAGCAGCCTCGAATGGTCGGGCACCGGGGAGCTGTTTTTT
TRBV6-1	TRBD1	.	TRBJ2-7	CASSDTPTGSSYEQYF	TGTGCCAGCAGTGATACCCCGACAGGGAGCTCCTACGAGCAGTACTTC
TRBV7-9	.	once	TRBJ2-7	CASSLKTYQYF	TGTGCCAGCAGCTTAAAGACCTATCAGTACTTC
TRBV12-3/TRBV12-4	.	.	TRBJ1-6	CASSGGSSPLHF	TGTGCCAGCAGCGGCGGTAGTTCACCCCTCCACTTT
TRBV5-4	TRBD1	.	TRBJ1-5	CASSADRGLQHF	TGTGCCAGCAGCGCGGACAGGGGGCTCCAGCATTTT
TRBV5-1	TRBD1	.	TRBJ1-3	CASSGTGVTGNTIYF	TGCGCCAGCAGCGGAACAGGGGTGACTGGAAACACCATATATTTT
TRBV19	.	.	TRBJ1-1	CASSGRGGTEAFF	TGTGCCAGTAGTGGCCGGGGGGGGACTGAAGCTTTCTTT
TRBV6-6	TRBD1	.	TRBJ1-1	CASSYGRTGEAFF	TGTGCCAGCAGTTACGGGCGGACAGGGGAAGCTTTCTTT
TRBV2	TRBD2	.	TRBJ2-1	CASSVGTSGNEQFF	TGTGCCAGCAGTGTCGGGACTAGCGGTAATGAGCAGTTCTTC